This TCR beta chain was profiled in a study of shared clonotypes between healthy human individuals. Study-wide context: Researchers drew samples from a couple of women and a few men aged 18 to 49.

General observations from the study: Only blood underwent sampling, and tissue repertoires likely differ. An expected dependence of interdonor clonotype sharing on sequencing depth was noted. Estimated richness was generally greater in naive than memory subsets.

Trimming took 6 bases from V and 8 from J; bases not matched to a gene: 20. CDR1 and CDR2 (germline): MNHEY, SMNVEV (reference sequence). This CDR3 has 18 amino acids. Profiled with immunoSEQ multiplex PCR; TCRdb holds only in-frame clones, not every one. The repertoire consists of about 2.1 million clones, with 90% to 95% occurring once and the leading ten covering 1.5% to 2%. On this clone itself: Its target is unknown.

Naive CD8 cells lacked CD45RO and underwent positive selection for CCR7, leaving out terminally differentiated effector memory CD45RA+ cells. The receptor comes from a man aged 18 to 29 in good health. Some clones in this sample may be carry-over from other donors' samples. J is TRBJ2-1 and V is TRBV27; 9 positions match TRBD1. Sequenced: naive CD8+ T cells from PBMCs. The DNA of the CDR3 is TGTGCCAGCAGGTCCCGGGACAGGGTACGGGGCAATGGGGATGAGCAGTTCTTC. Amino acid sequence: CASRSRDRVRGNGDEQFF.